This T cell receptor beta chain emerged from a study of cytomegalovirus exposure and HLA in healthy donors. On the study more broadly: The Caucasian-associated ancestry cluster held roughly 78% of 300 to 450 genotyped donors.

The study ran its PCR with 60 Vbeta and 13 Jbeta primers. The method was immunoSEQ multiplex PCR; TCRdb's version includes in-frame clones alone and lacks a portion of them. The repertoire has more than 65,000 clones, 60% to 80% of them found once; the top ten carry nearly 6%. Concerning this clone itself: What it binds is not known.

Germline V gene sequence: CDR1 SGHDT, CDR2 YYEEEE. The CDR3 consists of 14 residues. V was clipped by 4 bases and J by 5 bases, with 15 bases between them. General study findings and limits: In a later analysis, TCR beta V- and J-gene trimming was associated with a missense DCLRE1C variant. Later analysis placed DRB1 highest and HLA-C lowest in TCR association rates, which differed by HLA locus. What TCR beta sequences reportedly achieved was accurate prediction of HLA-A and HLA-B alleles in most subjects.

This clonotype was sampled from a female donor in good health and CMV-seronegative. Sample: PBMCs. J is TRBJ1-2 and V is TRBV5-6, with a weak D call TRBD1 (6 bases). CDR3 protein: CASSGRNREYGYTF. The CDR3 DNA sequence: TGTGCCAGCAGCGGGCGGAACAGGGAGTATGGCTACACCTTC.